The source of this TCR beta chain is a study of T cell repertoires in cytomegalovirus infection. TCRdb used MiXCR to reprocess the reads, holding one entry per CDR3 protein. The sample lists 900,000 to 950,000 distinct CDR3 sequences; roughly 30% were seen once. Findings and caveats of the study: The ex vivo response was dominated by HLA-C-restricted CMV-specific TCR beta clonotypes. Public TCR beta family frequency separated CMV-and-HLA carriers, including in an independent cohort.

As for this clonotype: The antigen is undetermined.

Germline CDR1 reads LGHNA; CDR2 reads YNFKEQ. The CDR3 loop spans 13 amino acids. V lost 6 bases to trimming and J lost 12 bases, with 18 bases between them. This specimen was cultured CD8+ T cells from PBMCs, taken from culture after CMV antigen stimulation. The source of this sequence is a human donor in good health (CMV status not recorded). Some clones in this sample may be carry-over from other donors' samples. The rearrangement links TRBV4-2 to TRBJ2-1; TRBD2 might be the D (6 bases). The CDR3 DNA reads as TGTGCCAGCAGGCCTGTTGCGGGGATTGGGCAGTTCTTC. It yields the protein CASRPVAGIGQFF.